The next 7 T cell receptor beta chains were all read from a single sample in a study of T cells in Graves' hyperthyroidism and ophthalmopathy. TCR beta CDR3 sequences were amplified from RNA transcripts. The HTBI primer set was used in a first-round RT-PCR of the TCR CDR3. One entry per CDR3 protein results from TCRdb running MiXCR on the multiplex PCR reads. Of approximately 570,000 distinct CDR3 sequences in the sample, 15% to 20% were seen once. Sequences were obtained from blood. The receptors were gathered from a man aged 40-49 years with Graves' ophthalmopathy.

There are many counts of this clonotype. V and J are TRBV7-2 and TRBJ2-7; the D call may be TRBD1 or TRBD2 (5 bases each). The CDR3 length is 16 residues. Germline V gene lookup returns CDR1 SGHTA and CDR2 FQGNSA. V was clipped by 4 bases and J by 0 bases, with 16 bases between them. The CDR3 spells CASSSTLGTSSYEQYF. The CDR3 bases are TGTGCCAGCAGCTCTACTTTAGGGACCAGCTCCTACGAGCAGTACTTC.

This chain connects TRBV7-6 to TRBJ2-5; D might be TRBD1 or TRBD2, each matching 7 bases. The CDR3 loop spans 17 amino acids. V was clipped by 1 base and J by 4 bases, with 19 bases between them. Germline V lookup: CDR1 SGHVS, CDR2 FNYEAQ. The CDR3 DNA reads TGTGCCAGCAGCTTAGGAGGGGGCGGGAGATCGGTAGAGACCCAGTACTTC. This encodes CASSLGGGGRSVETQYF.

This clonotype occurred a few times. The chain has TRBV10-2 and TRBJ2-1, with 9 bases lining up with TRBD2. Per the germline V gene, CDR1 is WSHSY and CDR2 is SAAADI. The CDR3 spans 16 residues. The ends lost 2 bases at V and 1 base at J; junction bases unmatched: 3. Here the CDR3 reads CASSERTSASYNEQFF. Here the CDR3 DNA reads TGCGCCAGCAGTGAGCGGACTAGCGCGTCCTACAATGAGCAGTTCTTC.

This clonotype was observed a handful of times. CDR3 residues: CASSYLETSVTDTQYF. For the CDR3, the DNA is TGTGCCAGCAGTTACCTTGAGACTAGCGTCACAGATACGCAGTATTTT. The chain is built from TRBV6-2 or TRBV6-3 and TRBJ2-3; 8 bases align to TRBD2. Trimming removed 2 bases from V and 2 bases from J; junction bases left unmatched: 6. CDR3 length equals 16 residues. CDR1 is MNHEY and CDR2 is SVGEGT in the germline V gene.

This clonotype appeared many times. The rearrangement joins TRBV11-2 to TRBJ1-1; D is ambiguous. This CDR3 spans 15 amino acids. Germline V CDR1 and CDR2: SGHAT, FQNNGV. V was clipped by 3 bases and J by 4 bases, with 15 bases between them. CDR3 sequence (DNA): TGTGCCAGCAGCTTTAGGTGGGTCGGGGTCACTGAAGCTTTCTTT. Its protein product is CASSFRWVGVTEAFF.

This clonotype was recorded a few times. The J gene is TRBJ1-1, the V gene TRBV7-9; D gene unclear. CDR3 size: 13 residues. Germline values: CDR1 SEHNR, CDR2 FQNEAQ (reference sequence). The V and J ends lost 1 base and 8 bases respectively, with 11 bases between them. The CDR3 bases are TGTGCCAGCAGCTTAGAGATCCCTGGGGAAGCTTTCTTT. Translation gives CASSLEIPGEAFF.

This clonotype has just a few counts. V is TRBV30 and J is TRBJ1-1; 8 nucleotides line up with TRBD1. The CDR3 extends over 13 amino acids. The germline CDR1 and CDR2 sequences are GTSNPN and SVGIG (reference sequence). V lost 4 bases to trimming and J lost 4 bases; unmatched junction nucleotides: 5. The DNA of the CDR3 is TGTGCCTGGAAATCAGGGGGCTTCACTGAAGCTTTCTTT. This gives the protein CAWKSGGFTEAFF.